The present T cell receptor beta chain was sequenced within a study of blood T cell repertoires in COVID-19. Clinical history reported by participants formed the basis on which cohorts were assigned. The table came from immunoSEQ multiplex PCR; TCRdb's copy has only in-frame clones and leaves some out. The sample shows around 300,000 clones, 88% of them seen only once. Germline V gives CDR1 SNHLY, CDR2 FYNNEI. The CDR3 length is 14 residues. Trimming cost V 5 bases and J 2 bases, with 10 bases left between them. The origin of this receptor is a woman between 45 and 60 years old who had recovered from COVID-19. This chain uses TRBV2 with TRBJ1-5; D is unclear. The sequenced sample was PBMCs or T cells enriched from blood (not recorded which). CDR3 loop: CASSRGKGNQPQHF. In DNA, the CDR3 is TGTGCCAGCAGTAGAGGTAAGGGCAATCAGCCCCAGCATTTT.